This is a list of T cell receptor beta chains from one sample in a study of post-analysis software for immune sequencing data. Via MiXCR, TCRdb re-called the PCR reads, giving one row per CDR3 protein. The sample holds about 260,000 distinct CDR3 sequences, 30% to 45% seen once. The source material was blood. These receptors originate from a girl aged 10-17 years with multiple sclerosis. The CDR3 runs from the conserved cysteine through the conserved F or W. A D gene is named only where the DNA matches it firmly. The size of a clone is reported for some rows only, either as once, few or many, or as a class for expanded clones.

d_call | j_call | clone_size | v_call | cdr3_aa | cdr3_nt
- | TRBJ2-3 | many | TRBV20-1 | CSAPERVGTDTQYF | TGCAGTGCCCCGGAGAGGGTTGGCACAGATACGCAGTATTTT
TRBD2 | TRBJ2-3 | many | TRBV20-1 | CSYEIASGRTDTQYF | TGCAGTTACGAGATAGCCAGCGGGAGAACAGATACGCAGTATTTT
TRBD2 | TRBJ2-5 | - | TRBV10-3 | CAIRASGGQETQYF | TGTGCCATCAGGGCTAGCGGGGGGCAAGAGACCCAGTACTTC
- | TRBJ1-1 | - | TRBV11-2 | CASSLDRLKNTEAFF | TGTGCCAGCAGCTTAGATAGGCTAAAGAACACTGAAGCTTTCTTT
- | TRBJ1-2 | many | TRBV24-1 | CATSDQNRNGYTF | TGTGCCACCAGTGATCAAAACAGGAATGGCTACACCTTC
TRBD2 | TRBJ2-7 | - | TRBV12-3/TRBV12-4 | CASSGDYSYEQYF | TGTGCCAGCAGCGGGGACTATTCCTACGAGCAGTACTTC
TRBD1 | TRBJ1-2 | - | TRBV7-2 | CASSRVATGEAGYTF | TGTGCCAGCAGCCGGGTAGCGACAGGGGAAGCTGGCTACACCTTC
- | TRBJ1-5 | many | TRBV5-1 | CASSPLGHMNQPQHF | TGCGCCAGCAGCCCACTCGGACATATGAATCAGCCCCAGCATTTT
TRBD2 | TRBJ2-7 | - | TRBV28 | CASSTSGYEQYF | TGTGCCAGTTCGACTAGCGGCTACGAGCAGTACTTC
TRBD2 | TRBJ2-3 | - | TRBV5-1 | CASSLGALAGVDTQYF | TGCGCCAGCAGCTTGGGTGCACTAGCGGGAGTGGATACGCAGTATTTT
- | TRBJ1-1 | few | TRBV20-1 | CSARVSGRKTEAFF | TGCAGTGCTAGGGTCTCAGGGCGGAAAACTGAAGCTTTCTTT
- | TRBJ2-5 | few | TRBV14 | CASSILGTQETQYF | TGTGCCAGCAGCATTCTGGGGACCCAAGAGACCCAGTACTTC